This T cell receptor beta chain emerged from a study of cytomegalovirus exposure and HLA in healthy donors. Findings and limits, study-wide: There were several of the most significant clusters that appeared linked to common viral pathogens in a later analysis. CMV serostatus was the only recorded immune exposure for donors. High sensitivity and specificity were reportedly achieved when the classifier diagnosed cytomegalovirus status.

From germline, CDR1 is LGHNA and CDR2 YNFKEQ. The CDR3 has 17 residues. V lost 0 bases and J lost 1, with 13 bases in between. The study ran its PCR with 60 Vbeta and 13 Jbeta primers. Libraries were prepared by immunoSEQ multiplex PCR; TCRdb keeps only in-frame clonotypes and omits some of them. Among roughly 170,000 clones listed, roughly 80% were seen once. This clone was counted only a few times. Its antigen is currently unknown. Specimen: PBMCs. The clonotype comes from a woman aged 50 to 65 in good health and CMV-seropositive. The chain combines TRBV4-2 with TRBJ2-1; possible D gene TRBD1, 7 bases. The CDR3 DNA is TGTGCCAGCAGCCAAGATAGGTCAGGGGGGTCCTACAATGAGCAGTTCTTC. This translates into CASSQDRSGGSYNEQFF.